Following are 14 T cell receptor beta chains from one sample sequenced in a study of blood T cell repertoires in COVID-19. Sequencing was performed with immunoSEQ multiplex PCR; in TCRdb, only in-frame clones are kept and a portion is missing. Of more than 85,000 clones detected, 70% to 90% appear once; the ten largest clones hold 4% to 5.5%. The sequencing input was peripheral blood. The receptor set was obtained from a human donor in a cohort sampled during active COVID-19.

V and J are TRBV7-2 and TRBJ2-4; 12 nucleotides align to TRBD2. Trimming at V came to 5 bases and at J to 16 bases, leaving 12 bases not matched to a gene. The CDR3 is 14 residues long. The germline gives CDR1 SGHTA, CDR2 FQGNSA. CDR3 in amino acids: CASSPRLAGEGGYF. CDR3 bases: TGTGCCAGCAGCCCCCGACTAGCGGGAGAAGGGGGATACTTC. The variable domain in full, completed from reference TRBV7-2 and TRBJ2-4, reads GAGVSQSPSNKVTEKGKDVELRCDPISGHTALYWYRQSLGQGLEFLIYFQGNSAPDKSGLPSDRFSAERTGGSVSTLTIQRTQQEDSAVYLCASSPRLAGEGGYFGAGTRLSVL.

The chain couples TRBV7-2 to TRBJ2-1; TRBD2 matches at 7 bases. Germline lookup yields CDR1 SGHTA and CDR2 FQGNSA. V shed 5 bases, J shed 3 bases, and the junction held 4 bases outside the gene matches. This CDR3 is 14 amino acids long. In DNA form, the CDR3 reads TGTGCCAGCAGCCTGACTAGCAGCTACAATGAGCAGTTCTTC. Amino acid sequence: CASSLTSSYNEQFF.

The chain joins TRBV18 to TRBJ2-7; 16 nucleotides align to TRBD2. The CDR3 runs to 14 residues. The V and J ends lost 6 bases and 11 bases, in that order; junction bases with no gene match: 7. CDR1 is KGHSH, CDR2 LQKENI, per germline. This chain's CDR3 is CASSPGTSGRAEYF. Here the CDR3 DNA reads TGTGCCAGCTCCCCGGGGACTAGCGGGAGGGCCGAGTACTTC.

The chain couples TRBV7-9 to TRBJ1-2, with 7 nucleotides matching TRBD1. CDR3 length: 14 amino acids. Looked up from germline, CDR1 is SEHNR and CDR2 is FQNEAQ (reference sequence). Trimming at V came to 4 bases and at J to 5 bases, leaving 7 bases not matched to a gene. CDR3 protein: CASSSPGTVYGYTF. The CDR3, as DNA: TGTGCCAGCAGCTCCCCCGGGACAGTTTATGGCTACACCTTC.

The chain employs TRBV9 and TRBJ1-4; TRBD1 is a possible D gene (6 bases). The CDR3 consists of 17 residues. The V and J ends lost 0 bases and 7 bases respectively, with 19 bases between them. Germline CDR1 SGDLS, CDR2 YYNGEE. CDR3 sequence (DNA): TGTGCCAGCAGCGTAGGCCCCCTACAGGGTCTAGGTGAAAAACTGTTTTTT. Amino acids: CASSVGPLQGLGEKLFF.

The CDR3 sequence: CASSLGGTATSYEQYF. The CDR3 DNA reads as TGCGCCAGCAGCTTGGGGGGGACAGCGACCTCCTACGAGCAGTACTTC. The V and J genes are TRBV5-1 and TRBJ2-7; 7 bases align to TRBD1. This CDR3 has 16 residues. Germline CDR1 reads SGHRS; CDR2 reads YFSETQ. Losses at the gene ends were 0 bases for V and 0 bases for J; bases not matched to a gene: 6.

This clone was counted a single time. The junction differs from germline at one of its ends, possibly a read error. The rearrangement joins TRBV7-7 to TRBJ2-3, with 12 bases matching TRBD2. The CDR3 is 16 residues long. Germline V gene sequence: CDR1 SSHAT, CDR2 FNYEAQ (reference sequence). Here the CDR3 DNA reads TGTGCTAGCAGCCCCGGAGGACTAGCGGGGACAGATACGCAGTATTTT. Residues: CASSPGGLAGTDTQYF.

The genes are TRBV28 and TRBJ2-1; 7 bases are shared with TRBD2. Germline assignment: CDR1 MDHEN and CDR2 SYDVKM. The CDR3 has 16 amino acids. Trimming cost V 4 bases and J 1 base; bases outside gene matches: 7. CDR3 coding DNA: TGTGCCAGCAGTTCAGTAGCGGGCCTTTCCTACAATGAGCAGTTCTTC. Its protein is CASSSVAGLSYNEQFF.

J is TRBJ2-7 and V is TRBV7-8; D is possibly TRBD1 (5 bases). V was shortened by 0 bases and J by 2 bases, with 8 bases between the two germline ends. CDR1 is SGHVS and CDR2 is FQNEAQ in the germline V gene. The CDR3 consists of 14 residues. CDR3 sequence (DNA): TGTGCCAGCAGCTTAGCGGGGCCCCCCTACGAGCAGTACTTC. Protein sequence: CASSLAGPPYEQYF.

This clone has more than one count but fewer than ten. The V and J genes are TRBV10-3 and TRBJ1-5; the match to TRBD1 covers 9 bases. This CDR3 has 15 amino acids. CDR1 is ENHRY, CDR2 SYGVKD, per germline. Trimming at V came to 3 bases and at J to 5 bases, leaving 5 bases not matched to a gene. CDR3 DNA sequence: TGTGCCATCAGTGACTCGAACAGGGGGCATCAGCCCCAGCATTTT. It is translated as CAISDSNRGHQPQHF.

The rearrangement links TRBV4-3 to TRBJ2-7, with D perhaps matching TRBD2 (5 bases). The CDR3 consists of 13 residues. V shed 0 bases and J shed 7 bases, with 10 bases lying between them. Germline CDR1 LGHNA, CDR2 YSLEER. CDR3 nucleotides: TGCGCCAGCAGCCAAGAAGGGCCGGGAGAGCAGTACTTC. This translates into CASSQEGPGEQYF.

The rearrangement joins TRBV14 to TRBJ2-1; possible D gene TRBD1, 5 bases. Germline V gene sequence: CDR1 SGHDN, CDR2 FVKESK. Trimming removed 4 bases from V and 3 bases from J, with 7 bases in between. The length of the CDR3 is 13 residues. The CDR3 DNA reads as TGTGCCAGCAGCCTAGACAGCTACAATGAGCAGTTCTTC. Translating it yields CASSLDSYNEQFF.

A remark on this clone: Additional DNA sequences in this sample encode the identical CDR3. The chain combines TRBV6-5 with TRBJ1-1; D possibly corresponds to TRBD1 (5 bases). Trimming shortened V by 0 bases and J by 0 bases, and 8 bases separated the two germline ends. The V gene's germline CDR1 is MNHEY and CDR2 SVGAGI. This CDR3 is 15 amino acids long. The DNA of the CDR3 is TGTGCCAGCAGTTACTCCGACAGATTGAACACTGAAGCTTTCTTT. It specifies CASSYSDRLNTEAFF.

This chain links TRBV7-3 with TRBJ1-2; D is perhaps TRBD1 (6 bases). The CDR3 sequence is 13 residues long. Germline V gene data show CDR1 as SGHTA and CDR2 as FQGTGA. Trimming left V 4 bases short and J 6 bases short, with 12 bases between. In DNA form, the CDR3 reads TGTGCCAGCAGCTCACAGGGTGGCGATGGCTACACCTTC. Translating it yields CASSSQGGDGYTF.